This T cell receptor beta chain was profiled in a study of high-grade serous ovarian cancer treatment subgroups. Study summary: On average, approximately 14,000 reads and 6,000 to 8,000 unique TCR beta rearrangements were obtained per sample. Notes on the study in general: Different patients shared almost no repertoire; same-patient tumors shared 0.11 to 0.79. CDR1 and CDR2 were left unanalyzed; analyses focused on CDR3. TCR relatedness rose with neoantigen level and trended with mutation load.

Tumor samples were taken before definitive surgery or chemotherapy. Profiled with immunoSEQ multiplex PCR; TCRdb holds only in-frame clones, not every one. The data contain under 7,000 clones, roughly 83% of them singletons. This clone occurred a few times. Antigen unknown. The sequencing sample was made of tumor tissue. The TCR comes from a human donor with high-grade serous ovarian cancer.

The DNA of the CDR3 is TGTGCCAGCACGGAGGGTTCCGGGGCCAACGTCCTGACTTTC. Residues: CASTEGSGANVLTF. The chain links TRBV7-9 to TRBJ2-6; maybe TRBD2 (6 bases). Germline loops: CDR1 SEHNR, CDR2 FQNEAQ (reference sequence). Trimming shortened V by 7 bases and J by 4 bases, and 11 bases separated the two germline ends. The CDR3 length is 14 residues. Together with reference TRBV7-9 and TRBJ2-6, the CDR3 gives the full variable domain: DTGVSQNPRHKITKRGQNVTFRCDPISEHNRLYWYRQTLGQGPEFLTYFQNEAQLEKSRLLSDRFSAERPKGSFSTLEIQRTEQGDSAMYLCASTEGSGANVLTFGAGSRLTVL.